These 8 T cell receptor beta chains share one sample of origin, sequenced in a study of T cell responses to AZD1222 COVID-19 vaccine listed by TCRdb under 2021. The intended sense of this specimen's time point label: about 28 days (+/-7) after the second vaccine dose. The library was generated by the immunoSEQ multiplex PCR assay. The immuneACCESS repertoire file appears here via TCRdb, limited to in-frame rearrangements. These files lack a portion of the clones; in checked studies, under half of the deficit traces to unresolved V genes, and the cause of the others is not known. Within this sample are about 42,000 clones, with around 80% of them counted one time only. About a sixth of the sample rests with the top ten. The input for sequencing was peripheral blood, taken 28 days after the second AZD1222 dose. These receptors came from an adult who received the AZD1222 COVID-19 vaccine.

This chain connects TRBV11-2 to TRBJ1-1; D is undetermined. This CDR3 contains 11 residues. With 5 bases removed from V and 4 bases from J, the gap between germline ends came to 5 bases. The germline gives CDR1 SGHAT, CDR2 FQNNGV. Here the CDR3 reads CASSQLTEAFF. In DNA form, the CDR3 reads TGTGCCAGCAGCCAGCTCACTGAAGCTTTCTTT.

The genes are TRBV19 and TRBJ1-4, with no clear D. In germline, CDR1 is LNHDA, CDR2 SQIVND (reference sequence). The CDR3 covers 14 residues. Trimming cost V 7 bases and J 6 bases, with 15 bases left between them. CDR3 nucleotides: TGTGCCAGTATGGATTCGGGTGGATATGAAAAACTGTTTTTT. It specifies CASMDSGGYEKLFF. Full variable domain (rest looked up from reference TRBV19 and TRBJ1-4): DGGITQSPKYLFRKEGQNVTLSCEQNLNHDAMYWYRQDPGQGLRLIYYSQIVNDFQKGDIAEGYSVSREKKESFPLTVTSAQKNPTAFYLCASMDSGGYEKLFFGSGTQLSVL.

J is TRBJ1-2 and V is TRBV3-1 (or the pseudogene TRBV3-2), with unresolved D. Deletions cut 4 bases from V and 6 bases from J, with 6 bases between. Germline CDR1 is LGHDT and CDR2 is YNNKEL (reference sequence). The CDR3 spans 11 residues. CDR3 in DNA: TGTGCCAGCAGCCGAGGGCATGGCTACACCTTC. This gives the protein CASSRGHGYTF.

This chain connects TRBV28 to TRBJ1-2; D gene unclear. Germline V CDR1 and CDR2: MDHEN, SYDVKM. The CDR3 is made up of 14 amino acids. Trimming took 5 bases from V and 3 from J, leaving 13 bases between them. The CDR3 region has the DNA TGTGCCAGCAGTATGCTGGGTGGCCACTATGGCTACACCTTC. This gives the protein CASSMLGGHYGYTF.

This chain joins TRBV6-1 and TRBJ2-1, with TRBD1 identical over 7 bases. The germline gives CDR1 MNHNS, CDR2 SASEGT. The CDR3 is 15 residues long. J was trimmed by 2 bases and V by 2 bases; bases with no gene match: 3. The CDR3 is CASSEQGQTYNEQFF. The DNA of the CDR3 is TGTGCCAGCAGTGAACAGGGACAGACCTACAATGAGCAGTTCTTC.

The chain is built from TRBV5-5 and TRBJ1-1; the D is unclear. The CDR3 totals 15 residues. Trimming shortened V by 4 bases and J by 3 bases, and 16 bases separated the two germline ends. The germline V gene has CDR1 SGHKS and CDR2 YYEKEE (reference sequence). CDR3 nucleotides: TGTGCCAGCAGCATGGTCGCCGGGAGTTACACTGAAGCTTTCTTT. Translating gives CASSMVAGSYTEAFF. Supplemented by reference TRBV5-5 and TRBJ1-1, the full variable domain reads DAGVTQSPTHLIKTRGQQVTLRCSPISGHKSVSWYQQVLGQGPQFIFQYYEKEERGRGNFPDRFSARQFPNYSSELNVNALLLGDSALYLCASSMVAGSYTEAFFGQGTRLTVV.

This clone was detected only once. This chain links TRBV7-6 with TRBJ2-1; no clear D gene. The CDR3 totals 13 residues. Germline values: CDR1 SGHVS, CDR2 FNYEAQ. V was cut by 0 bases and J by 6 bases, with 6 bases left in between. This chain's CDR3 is CASSLARVNEQFF. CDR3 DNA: TGTGCCAGCAGCTTAGCTCGGGTCAATGAGCAGTTCTTC.

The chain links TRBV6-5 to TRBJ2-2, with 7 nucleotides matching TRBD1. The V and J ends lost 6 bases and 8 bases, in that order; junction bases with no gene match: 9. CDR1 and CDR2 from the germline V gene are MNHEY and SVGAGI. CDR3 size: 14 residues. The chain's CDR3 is CASRWQGVGGELFF. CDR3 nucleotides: TGTGCCAGCAGATGGCAGGGGGTAGGTGGGGAGCTGTTTTTT.